This entry is about one T cell receptor (beta chain). The antigen is not known. Measured with immunoSEQ multiplex PCR; TCRdb has only the in-frame clones, and not every one. The data show approximately 120,000 clones, over 90% seen once. Separation from the 666-subject first cohort characterized the approximately 120-subject validation cohort, to which the donors belonged. This CDR3 spans 15 amino acids. The trim removed 2 bases at V and 1 base at J, leaving 3 bases unmatched. Per the germline V gene, CDR1 is WSHSY and CDR2 is SAAADI. The sample comes from a study of cytomegalovirus exposure and HLA in healthy donors. At the level of the study: The 100 to 150 validation repertoires used the same platform as the 650 to 800 first-cohort repertoires, a later analysis reported.

Broader study findings: It was found in a later analysis that first-cohort TCR clusters tended to co-occur in the 100 to 150 validation repertoires.

The TCR originated in a woman aged 18-29 years in good health and CMV-seronegative. The genes are TRBV10-2 and TRBJ1-1, with 8 bases that match TRBD1. Sequences were obtained from PBMCs. CDR3 in DNA: TGCGCCAGCAGTGAGCCGGACAGGGAGAACACTGAAGCTTTCTTT. Its translation: CASSEPDRENTEAFF.